This T cell receptor beta chain derives from a study of T-cell reconstitution after alpha-beta-depleted transplantation in children. There are a few counts of this clonotype. Unique molecular identifiers were used in preparing the TCRbeta library. TCRdb reprocessed the PCR reads via MiXCR and lists one record per CDR3 protein. The profile shows under 450,000 distinct CDR3 sequences, roughly 13% of them singletons. The clonotype originates from a human donor who donated a stem cell graft to a child with Fanconi anemia. Sequenced here: PBMCs, sampled from the stem cell graft.

The CDR3 spells CASSSQGGKTEAFF. The CDR3 DNA follows: TGTGCCAGCAGCTCTCAAGGGGGGAAGACTGAAGCTTTCTTT. The V call is TRBV7-8, the J call TRBJ1-1; tentatively, D is TRBD1 (6 bases). The CDR3 runs to 14 residues. CDR1 is SGHVS, CDR2 FQNEAQ, per germline. V lost 4 bases, J lost 5 bases, and 14 bases lay in between.